The clone carrying this T cell receptor (beta chain) came up once. This sample is drawn from a study of shared T cell receptors in the human thymus. This CDR3 is 15 amino acids long. The germline gives CDR1 MNHEY, CDR2 SVGAGI. Trimming pared 0 bases from V and 1 base from J, leaving 9 bases between. The repertoire was sequenced with immunoSEQ multiplex PCR; TCRdb's copy has only in-frame clones and lacks some. The sample consists of over 350,000 clones, approximately 95% of them appearing once. This TCR was recovered from a human donor. The sample consisted of thymocytes. The V call is TRBV6-5, the J call TRBJ2-5; TRBD1 might be the D (5 bases). CDR3 residues: CASSYSPGLQETQYF. DNA for the CDR3: TGTGCCAGCAGTTACTCGCCAGGGCTCCAAGAGACCCAGTACTTC.